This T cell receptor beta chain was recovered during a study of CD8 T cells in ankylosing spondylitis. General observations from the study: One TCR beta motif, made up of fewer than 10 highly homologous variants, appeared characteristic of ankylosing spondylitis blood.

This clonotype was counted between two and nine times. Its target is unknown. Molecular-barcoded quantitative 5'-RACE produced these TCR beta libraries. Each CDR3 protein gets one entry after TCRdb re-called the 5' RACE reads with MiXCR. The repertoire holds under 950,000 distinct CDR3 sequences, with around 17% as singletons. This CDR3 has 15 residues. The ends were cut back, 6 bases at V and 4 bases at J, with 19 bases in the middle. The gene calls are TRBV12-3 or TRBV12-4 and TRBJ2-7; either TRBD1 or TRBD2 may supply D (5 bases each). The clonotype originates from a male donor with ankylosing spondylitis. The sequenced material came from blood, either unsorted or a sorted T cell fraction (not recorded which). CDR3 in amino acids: CASRVSRDPPYEQYF. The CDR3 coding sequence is TGTGCCAGCAGGGTTTCCCGGGACCCCCCTTACGAGCAGTACTTC.